The 15 T cell receptor beta chains given below trace back to one sample, sequenced in a study of patients and donors after allogeneic stem cell transplantation. TCRdb re-derived calls from the RT-PCR reads in MiXCR, one entry per CDR3 protein. There are hundreds of thousands of distinct CDR3 sequences in the sample; 16% occur only once, and just over 7% lies in the top ten. Material for sequencing was blood, either unsorted or a sorted T cell fraction (not recorded which). The receptors come from a human donor who was either an allogeneic HSCT recipient or a stem cell or donor lymphocyte infusion donor (not recorded which). It is not recorded whose cells these are; they may come from a transplant donor.

The sample holds many counts of this clonotype. The chain uses TRBV7-9 and TRBJ2-2; D may be TRBD1 (6 bases). V was trimmed by 1 base and J by 3 bases, leaving 9 bases between them. The CDR3 spans 15 residues. CDR1 is SEHNR and CDR2 is FQNEAQ in the germline V gene (reference sequence). CDR3 coding DNA: TGTGCCAGCAGCTTAGTTGCAGGGGACACCGGGGAGCTGTTTTTT. This encodes CASSLVAGDTGELFF. Full variable domain (missing parts from reference TRBV7-9 and TRBJ2-2): DTGVSQNPRHKITKRGQNVTFRCDPISEHNRLYWYRQTLGQGPEFLTYFQNEAQLEKSRLLSDRFSAERPKGSFSTLEIQRTEQGDSAMYLCASSLVAGDTGELFFGEGSRLTVL.

This clonotype was counted a few times. The gene calls are TRBV6-5 and TRBJ2-1; D is ambiguous. Per the germline V gene, CDR1 is MNHEY and CDR2 is SVGAGI. Trimming took 6 bases from V and 5 from J, leaving 8 bases between them. The CDR3 spans 12 residues. This CDR3 reads CASSRTDNEQFF. The CDR3, as DNA: TGTGCCAGCAGCCGGACCGACAATGAGCAGTTCTTC.

This clonotype was detected only once. The V call is TRBV11-3, the J call TRBJ2-3; D is ambiguous. This CDR3 has 12 residues. Deletions cut 0 bases from V and 8 bases from J, with 6 bases between. Germline V gene sequence: CDR1 SGHNT, CDR2 YENEEA. In nucleotides, the CDR3 is TGTGCCAGCAGCTTAGATGGTGTTACGCAGTATTTT. Translated, it gives CASSLDGVTQYF.

This sequence joins TRBV20-1 and TRBJ2-5; D tentatively fits TRBD1 or TRBD2 (7 bases each). CDR1 and CDR2 from the germline V gene are DFQATT and SNEGSKA (reference sequence). The CDR3 covers 12 residues. The V gene lost 5 bases and the J gene lost 5 bases, with 12 bases spanning the gap. DNA of the CDR3: TGCAGTGCTTACAGGGGAGGGGAGACCCAGTACTTC. It codes for CSAYRGGETQYF.

This rearrangement joins TRBV20-1 to TRBJ1-4; D perhaps matches TRBD1 (6 bases). The CDR3 spans 13 residues. The germline gives CDR1 DFQATT, CDR2 SNEGSKA (reference sequence). Trimming stripped 2 bases from V and 8 bases from J, with 12 bases between. CDR3 coding DNA: TGCAGTGCTAGAATCAGGGGCGGGGAAAAACTGTTTTTT. Translated, it gives CSARIRGGEKLFF.

The chain uses TRBV5-1 and TRBJ1-1; D remains ambiguous. In germline, CDR1 is SGHRS, CDR2 YFSETQ. The CDR3 is made up of 14 amino acids. With 3 bases removed from V and 0 bases from J, the gap between germline ends came to 9 bases. DNA of the CDR3: TGCGCCAGCAGCTACGGACGGATGAACACTGAAGCTTTCTTT. Its protein product is CASSYGRMNTEAFF. Filled out from reference TRBV5-1 and TRBJ1-1, the complete variable domain reads KAGVTQTPRYLIKTRGQQVTLSCSPISGHRSVSWYQQTPGQGLQFLFEYFSETQRNKGNFPGRFSGRQFSNSRSEMNVSTLELGDSALYLCASSYGRMNTEAFFGQGTRLTVV.

The CDR3 reads CASSQYRGGLETQYF. The CDR3 DNA is TGTGCCAGCAGCCAATACAGGGGAGGTTTGGAGACCCAGTACTTC. This chain links TRBV3-1 with TRBJ2-5; TRBD1 is a possible D gene (7 bases). The germline gives CDR1 LGHDT, CDR2 YNNKEL (reference sequence). Trimming stripped 2 bases from V and 5 bases from J, with 15 bases between. The CDR3 sequence is 15 residues long.

The table lists this clonotype with many counts. The V and J genes are TRBV15 and TRBJ2-2, with 8 positions matching TRBD1. The CDR3 has 17 residues. The V segment lost 0 bases and the J segment 6 bases; nucleotides outside the gene matches: 9. Germline CDR1 reads LNHNV; CDR2 reads YYDKDF (reference sequence). The CDR3 DNA reads TGTGCCACCAGCAGAGATTCGACCCGCAGGGGGCCCGGGGAGCTGTTTTTT. Its translation is CATSRDSTRRGPGELFF. Together with reference TRBV15 and TRBJ2-2, the CDR3 gives the full variable domain: DAMVIQNPRYQVTQFGKPVTLSCSQTLNHNVMYWYQQKSSQAPKLLFHYYDKDFNNEADTPDNFQSRRPNTSFCFLDIRSPGLGDTAMYLCATSRDSTRRGPGELFFGEGSRLTVL.

In its sample, this clonotype was seen a few times. J is TRBJ2-6 and V is TRBV5-6; 10 bases line up with TRBD1. With 4 bases clipped from V and 1 base from J, the junction kept 11 bases outside the gene matches. Germline-derived CDR1 and CDR2 are SGHDT and YYEEEE. The CDR3 runs 19 residues. The CDR3 reads CASSPLDRDRGSGANVLTF. As DNA, the CDR3 is TGTGCCAGCAGCCCGTTAGATCGGGACAGGGGTTCTGGGGCCAACGTCCTGACTTTC.

This sequence joins TRBV18 and TRBJ1-1; 8 bases are shared with TRBD1. CDR1 KGHSH and CDR2 LQKENI come from the germline V gene. After removal of 3 bases from V and 2 bases from J, the junction contained 5 bases not matched to a gene. There are 15 residues in the CDR3. Here the CDR3 DNA reads TGTGCCAGCTCACCGGACAGGGTGGTTAACACTGAAGCTTTCTTT. Translating gives CASSPDRVVNTEAFF.

This clonotype showed up just a few times. The rearrangement uses TRBV5-1 and TRBJ2-7; TRBD2 aligns across 10 bases. The V segment lost 4 bases and the J segment 6 bases; nucleotides outside the gene matches: 7. This CDR3 comprises 14 residues. Germline CDR1 and CDR2: SGHRS and YFSETQ. In DNA, the CDR3 is TGCGCCAGCAGCCGGAGCGGGGGGGCCTTCGAGCAGTACTTC. Protein: CASSRSGGAFEQYF.

This clonotype was recorded at least ten times. The rearrangement uses TRBV7-8 and TRBJ2-2, with 11 bases lining up with TRBD2. This CDR3 comprises 19 residues. After removal of 6 bases from V and 7 bases from J, the junction contained 19 bases not matched to a gene. Germline CDR1 and CDR2: SGHVS and FQNEAQ. Written as DNA, the CDR3 is TGTGCCAGCAGTTTACCCGTCCCCGGGCTAGCGGGAGGAAGCGGGGAGCTGTTTTTT. Translated: CASSLPVPGLAGGSGELFF.

The chain uses TRBV7-9 and TRBJ2-7; D is unclear. Deletions cut 0 bases from V and 2 bases from J, with 11 bases between. The CDR3 loop spans 15 amino acids. CDR1 SEHNR and CDR2 FQNEAQ come from the germline V gene (reference sequence). The CDR3 DNA follows: TGTGCCAGCAGCTTAGCAGGCCCCCTGGCCTACGAGCAGTACTTC. Residues: CASSLAGPLAYEQYF.

This clonotype showed up many times. This rearrangement joins TRBV5-1 to TRBJ2-7, with D possibly TRBD1 on 5 matching bases. The CDR3 has 14 amino acids. Trimming stripped 2 bases from V and 5 bases from J, with 14 bases between. Germline CDR1 is SGHRS and CDR2 is YFSETQ. The CDR3 sequence: CASSFGQGIHEQYF. CDR3 bases: TGCGCCAGCAGCTTTGGGCAGGGCATACACGAGCAGTACTTC. Variable domain in full (rest from reference TRBV5-1 and TRBJ2-7): KAGVTQTPRYLIKTRGQQVTLSCSPISGHRSVSWYQQTPGQGLQFLFEYFSETQRNKGNFPGRFSGRQFSNSRSEMNVSTLELGDSALYLCASSFGQGIHEQYFGPGTRLTVT.

This clonotype occurred a few times. V and J are TRBV6-2 or TRBV6-3 and TRBJ2-1; 10 nucleotides match TRBD2. V gave up 6 bases and J gave up 4 bases; unmatched junction bases: 6. This CDR3 contains 15 residues. Germline assignment: CDR1 MNHEY and CDR2 SVGEGT. The DNA for the CDR3 is TGTGCCAGCAGGGCCGGGACTAGCGTATACAATGAGCAGTTCTTC. This codes for CASRAGTSVYNEQFF.